This T cell receptor (beta chain) derives from a study of blood T cell repertoires in COVID-19. Study information: The United States, Italy and Spain were the sources of the acute and convalescent COVID-19 samples. T cells, B-cell-depleted T cells, or PBMCs provided the cDNA or gDNA that served as material.

Sequenced by immunoSEQ multiplex PCR; TCRdb stores in-frame clones only, minus some. Of roughly 110,000 clones in the sample, 90% to 95% were seen once. The CDR3 length is 16 residues. Germline CDR1 is SGHRS and CDR2 is YFSETQ. J gave up 7 bases and V 4 bases, and 11 bases lay outside the gene matches. The clonotype originates from a woman under 40 with acute or convalescent COVID-19. Material: peripheral blood. The rearrangement links TRBV5-1 to TRBJ1-6; 7 bases map to TRBD1. CDR3 loop: CASSDTKQGKNSPLHF. CDR3 nucleotide sequence: TGCGCCAGCAGCGATACTAAACAGGGGAAGAATTCACCCCTCCACTTT.